This T cell receptor (beta chain) was captured in a study of T-cell reconstitution after alpha-beta-depleted transplantation in children. This clonotype was observed many times. Preparation of the TCRbeta library used unique molecular identifiers. Each CDR3 protein gets one entry after TCRdb re-called the PCR reads with MiXCR. The data show roughly 500,000 distinct CDR3 sequences, under 15% seen once. CDR3 size: 17 residues. V dropped 1 base and J dropped 2 bases, with 16 bases sitting between them. CDR1 and CDR2 from the germline V gene are LGHDT and YNNKEL (reference sequence). The sequencing used PBMCs from the stem cell graft donor, collected from the stem cell graft. The clonotype originates from a human donor who donated a stem cell graft to a child with combined immunodeficiency. The rearrangement uses TRBV3-1 and TRBJ2-3; the D gene is possibly TRBD2 (6 bases). CDR3 DNA: TGTGCCAGCAGCCAAGGATCTAGCGTCTTCAACACAGATACGCAGTATTTT. This gives the protein CASSQGSSVFNTDTQYF.